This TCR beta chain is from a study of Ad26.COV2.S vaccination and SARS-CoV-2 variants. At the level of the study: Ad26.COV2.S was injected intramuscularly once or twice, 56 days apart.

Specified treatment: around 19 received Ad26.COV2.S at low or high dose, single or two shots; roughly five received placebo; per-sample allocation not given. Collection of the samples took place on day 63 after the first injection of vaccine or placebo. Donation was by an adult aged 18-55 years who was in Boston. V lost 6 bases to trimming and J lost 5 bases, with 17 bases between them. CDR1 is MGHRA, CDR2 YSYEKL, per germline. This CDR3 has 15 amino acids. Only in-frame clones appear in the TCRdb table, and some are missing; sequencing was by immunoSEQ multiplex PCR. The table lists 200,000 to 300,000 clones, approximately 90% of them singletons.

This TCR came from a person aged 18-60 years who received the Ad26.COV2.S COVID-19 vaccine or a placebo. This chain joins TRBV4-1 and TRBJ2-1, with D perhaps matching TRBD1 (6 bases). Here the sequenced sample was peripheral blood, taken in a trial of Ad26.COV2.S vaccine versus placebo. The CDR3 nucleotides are TGCGCCAGCAGAAAAGTGGGGGCCTTGCACAATGAGCAGTTCTTC. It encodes CASRKVGALHNEQFF.